Listed below are T cell receptor beta chains from one sample, sequenced in a study of technical replicates of blood from several donors. Assay used: immunoSEQ multiplex PCR; TCRdb lists only in-frame clones, some missing. Of 85,000 or so clones in the sample, 90% to 95% were seen once. Sequencing was done on a sample of T cells isolated from PBMCs. These receptors were taken from a human donor in good health. The CDR3 runs from the conserved cysteine through the conserved F or W. D genes are given only for firm matches. Size tells how often a clone was seen (once, few, many) or the class of an expanded clone, and some rows leave it out.

J gene | clone size | D gene | V gene | CDR3 protein | CDR3 DNA
TRBJ1-5 | NA | TRBD1 | TRBV6-5 | CASARGRGNQPQHF | TGTGCCAGCGCTAGGGGGCGAGGCAATCAGCCCCAGCATTTT
TRBJ1-2 | NA | NA | TRBV5-1 | CASSLEVGHGYTF | TGCGCCAGCAGCTTGGAGGTGGGGCATGGCTACACCTTC
TRBJ1-2 | NA | NA | TRBV6-5 | CASGRGGLAIGYTF | TGTGCCAGCGGGCGGGGGGGGCTCGCAATTGGCTACACCTTC
TRBJ2-1 | NA | TRBD2 | TRBV7-3 | CASSLFSGGGALNEQFF | TGTGCCAGCAGCTTATTTTCTGGGGGGGGAGCCCTCAATGAGCAGTTCTTC
TRBJ2-1 | NA | TRBD2 | TRBV29-1 | CSVTRTSGTDNEQFF | TGCAGCGTTACCAGGACTAGCGGGACTGATAATGAGCAGTTCTTC
TRBJ2-3 | NA | TRBD1 | TRBV7-3 | CASSLRLQGGIYTQYF | TGTGCCAGCAGCTTAAGGCTACAGGGGGGAATTTATACGCAGTATTTT
TRBJ2-7 | NA | NA | TRBV28 | CASSFSANYEQYF | TGTGCCAGCAGTTTTAGTGCCAACTACGAGCAGTACTTC
TRBJ2-1 | NA | NA | TRBV4-1 | CASSPPMGVSMHEQFF | TGCGCCAGCAGCCCCCCAATGGGAGTAAGCATGCATGAGCAGTTCTTC
TRBJ2-2 | NA | NA | TRBV7-3 | CASSLGRGDTGELFF | TGTGCCAGCAGCTTAGGCAGGGGAGACACCGGGGAGCTGTTTTTT
TRBJ1-4 | NA | NA | TRBV4-1 | CASSQGPREDEKLFF | TGCGCCAGCAGCCAAGGTCCCAGGGAAGATGAAAAACTGTTTTTT
TRBJ2-7 | NA | TRBD1 | TRBV19 | CAARRTQGVPYEQYF | TGTGCCGCCCGTCGGACGCAGGGGGTCCCCTACGAGCAGTACTTC
TRBJ1-1 | NA | TRBD1 | TRBV9 | CASSQGRGYTEAFF | TGTGCCAGCAGCCAAGGCAGGGGGTACACTGAAGCTTTCTTT
TRBJ2-7 | once | TRBD1 | TRBV13 | CASSLPGQGKYEQYF | TGTGCCAGCAGCCTTCCGGGACAGGGGAAGTACGAGCAGTACTTC
TRBJ1-3 | NA | NA | TRBV25-1 | CASSELGHSVGNTIYF | TGTGCCAGCAGTGAATTGGGCCACTCGGTTGGTAACACCATATATTTT
TRBJ2-7 | NA | NA | TRBV5-1 | CASSSQGGENEQYF | TGCGCCAGCAGCTCTCAGGGGGGTGAAAACGAGCAGTACTTC
TRBJ2-3 | NA | TRBD2 | TRBV28 | CASSLGTSGRTDTQYF | TGTGCCAGCAGTTTAGGGACTAGCGGGAGGACAGATACGCAGTATTTT
TRBJ2-7 | NA | TRBD1 | TRBV2 | CASTERDSYEQYF | TGTGCCAGCACCGAAAGGGACAGCTACGAGCAGTACTTC
TRBJ1-2 | NA | TRBD1 | TRBV6-1 | CASIGTGRGYTF | TGTGCCAGCATTGGGACAGGGCGCGGCTACACCTTC
TRBJ2-7 | NA | TRBD1 | TRBV5-1 | CASSLRSGTGFEYEQYF | TGCGCCAGCAGCCTCCGCTCCGGGACAGGGTTTGAATACGAGCAGTACTTC
TRBJ2-7 | NA | TRBD1 | TRBV13 | CASSSPGQGAGEQYF | TGTGCCAGCAGCTCGCCCGGGCAGGGGGCAGGTGAGCAGTACTTC
TRBJ2-2 | NA | TRBD1 | TRBV19 | CATIPPPGQGNTGELFF | TGTGCCACCATCCCCCCCCCGGGACAGGGGAACACCGGGGAGCTGTTTTTT
TRBJ2-7 | NA | TRBD1 | TRBV4-1 | CASSQVITGDYEQYF | TGCGCCAGCAGCCAAGTGATTACAGGGGACTACGAGCAGTACTTC
TRBJ2-7 | NA | NA | TRBV11-3 | CASSRGIEQYF | TGTGCCAGCAGCAGGGGTATCGAGCAGTACTTC
TRBJ2-1 | NA | NA | TRBV4-1 | CASSQFYRRAHEQFF | TGCGCCAGCAGCCAATTTTACAGGAGGGCCCATGAGCAGTTCTTC